These 17 T cell receptor beta chains came from one sample sequenced in a study of a mutant IDH1 vaccine in newly diagnosed glioma. Their cognate antigens are unknown. TCRdb keeps only in-frame clones here, not all; method: immunoSEQ multiplex PCR. The profile shows more than 50,000 clones, 65% of them singletons. Time point in this sample: week 47, end of study. Doses consisted of 300 ug of mutant IDH1 20-mer peptide each, paired with topical imiquimod. The sample here was peripheral blood mononuclear cells (PBMCs), taken from a glioma patient whose treatment included an IDH1 peptide vaccine. The receptors originated from a man aged 35 to 55 with glioma. Some clones in this sample may be carry-over from other donors' samples.

In its sample, this clone was seen a few times. V is TRBV7-9 and J is TRBJ1-2; possibly TRBD1 for D (6 bases). V lost 1 base to trimming and J lost 2 bases, with 14 bases between them. Germline CDR1 is SEHNR and CDR2 is FQNEAQ (reference sequence). The CDR3 is 16 amino acids. The CDR3 DNA is TGTGCCAGCAGCTTAGAGGGACAAGTATCGAACTATGGCTACACCTTC. It encodes CASSLEGQVSNYGYTF.

In nucleotides, the CDR3 is TGTGCCAGCAGCCCGCTAAACATTCAGTACTTC. Translated: CASSPLNIQYF. The rearrangement uses TRBV7-2 and TRBJ2-4; D is undetermined. This CDR3 is built from 11 residues. Germline CDR1 is SGHTA and CDR2 is FQGNSA. Trimming removed 5 bases at V and 6 bases at J, with 5 bases between.

The V gene is TRBV7-9, the J gene TRBJ2-7, with D maybe TRBD2 (6 bases). Per the germline V gene, CDR1 is SEHNR and CDR2 is FQNEAQ (reference sequence). The CDR3 has 15 amino acids. Trimming removed 4 bases at V and 9 bases at J, with 22 bases between. This chain's CDR3 is CASSSSGRKGTGQYF. The CDR3 DNA sequence: TGTGCCAGCAGCTCTTCCGGGAGAAAAGGGACGGGGCAGTACTTC.

V is TRBV29-1 and J is TRBJ2-7; D is possibly TRBD2 (5 bases). V was pared by 4 bases and J by 3 bases, with 13 bases between. This CDR3 spans 13 amino acids. Looked up from germline, CDR1 is SQVTM and CDR2 is ANQGSEA. CDR3 coding DNA: TGCAGCGTTGCTGGGAGTGGGTTCTACGAGCAGTACTTC. It translates to CSVAGSGFYEQYF.

The chain links TRBV25-1 to TRBJ1-3; 7 nucleotides match TRBD1. Germline V gives CDR1 MGHDK, CDR2 SYGVNS. The CDR3 length is 16 residues. V trimming: 3 bases; J trimming: 4 bases; junction bases outside the gene matches: 9. DNA for the CDR3: TGTGCCAGCAGTGAGTCACAGGGGCCGGGAGGAAACACCATATATTTT. This encodes CASSESQGPGGNTIYF.

The rearrangement links TRBV6-1 to TRBJ2-1; 11 nucleotides align to TRBD2. The CDR3 sequence is 15 residues long. CDR1 and CDR2 (germline): MNHNS, SASEGT. V was clipped by 6 bases and J by 6 bases; unmatched bases: 7. The CDR3 loop reads CASSGSGGAPNEQFF. The CDR3 nucleotides read TGTGCCAGCAGCGGTAGCGGGGGGGCCCCCAATGAGCAGTTCTTC.

CDR3 sequence (DNA): TGTGCCACACATGCCCCAGGGGTTTTCGAAAAACTGTTTTTT. Residues: CATHAPGVFEKLFF. The chain has TRBV19 and TRBJ1-4, with D possibly TRBD1 on 6 matching bases. Trimming pared 10 bases from V and 8 bases from J, leaving 20 bases between. This CDR3 is built from 14 residues. Germline CDR1 reads LNHDA; CDR2 reads SQIVND (reference sequence). The whole variable domain, filled in from reference TRBV19 and TRBJ1-4, reads DGGITQSPKYLFRKEGQNVTLSCEQNLNHDAMYWYRQDPGQGLRLIYYSQIVNDFQKGDIAEGYSVSREKKESFPLTVTSAQKNPTAFYLCATHAPGVFEKLFFGSGTQLSVL.

The V and J genes are TRBV4-1 and TRBJ1-5; D gene uncertain. V was pared by 4 bases and J by 7 bases, with 14 bases between. The CDR3 is 14 residues long. CDR1 is MGHRA and CDR2 is YSYEKL in the germline V gene. The CDR3 DNA follows: TGCGCCAGCAGCCCCCGAGAATTGAGGCAGCCCCAGCATTTT. This gives the protein CASSPRELRQPQHF.

V usage is TRBV2 and J usage is TRBJ2-5, with 8 bases aligning to TRBD2. Germline-derived CDR1 and CDR2 are SNHLY and FYNNEI. CDR3 length: 14 residues. V trimming: 3 bases; J trimming: 4 bases; junction bases outside the gene matches: 4. The DNA of the CDR3 is TGTGCCAGCAGTGACGGGGGGGCCCGAGAGACCCAGTACTTC. It specifies CASSDGGARETQYF.

V usage is TRBV5-5 and J usage is TRBJ2-7; D gene ambiguous. CDR1 and CDR2 from the germline V gene are SGHKS and YYEKEE (reference sequence). V was shortened by 4 bases and J by 0 bases, with 11 bases between the two germline ends. The CDR3 is made up of 14 amino acids. CDR3 nucleotides: TGTGCCAGCAGCGATGACGCGAACTCCTACGAGCAGTACTTC. Its protein is CASSDDANSYEQYF. The complete variable domain, with remaining parts taken from reference TRBV5-5 and TRBJ2-7, reads DAGVTQSPTHLIKTRGQQVTLRCSPISGHKSVSWYQQVLGQGPQFIFQYYEKEERGRGNFPDRFSARQFPNYSSELNVNALLLGDSALYLCASSDDANSYEQYFGPGTRLTVT.

This sequence joins TRBV6-1 and TRBJ2-7; 12 bases are shared with TRBD1. The CDR3 covers 14 residues. Germline V gene sequence: CDR1 MNHNS, CDR2 SASEGT. V lost 5 bases to trimming and J lost 6 bases; unmatched junction nucleotides: 5. The CDR3 here is CASSPGTGGGEQYF. The CDR3 coding sequence is TGTGCCAGCAGTCCCGGGACAGGGGGCGGCGAGCAGTACTTC.

This sequence joins TRBV19 and TRBJ2-7; tentative D call: TRBD2 (7 bases). The V and J ends lost 1 base and 5 bases respectively, with 12 bases between them. The CDR3 has 14 residues. In germline, CDR1 is LNHDA, CDR2 SQIVND (reference sequence). CDR3 sequence (DNA): TGTGCCAGTAGTATAGTACAGGGAGGGAACGAGCAGTACTTC. Protein product: CASSIVQGGNEQYF.

The CDR3 DNA reads TGTGCCAGCACCCAGGCCCCGGGGGGCTCGACACCCCTCCACTTT. This codes for CASTQAPGGSTPLHF. The chain recombines TRBV6-5 with TRBJ1-6; TRBD1 is a possible D gene (6 bases). V lost 7 bases to trimming and J lost 11 bases, with 21 bases between them. The length of the CDR3 is 15 residues. Germline V gene lookup returns CDR1 MNHEY and CDR2 SVGAGI.

This clone was seen a few times. The V and J genes are TRBV19 and TRBJ2-7, with TRBD1 identical over 8 bases. The CDR3 runs 13 residues. Germline V lookup: CDR1 LNHDA, CDR2 SQIVND (reference sequence). V shed 3 bases and J 6 bases; nucleotides not matched to a gene: 4. CDR3 sequence (DNA): TGTGCCAGTAGTATTGGACAGGGTGGCGAGCAGTACTTC. Translated, it gives CASSIGQGGEQYF.

The chain is built from TRBV7-2 and TRBJ2-7; no clear D. In germline, CDR1 is SGHTA, CDR2 FQGNSA. The V gene lost 2 bases and the J gene lost 0 bases, with 2 bases spanning the gap. This CDR3 spans 12 amino acids. CDR3: CASSLFSYEQYF. CDR3 nucleotide sequence: TGTGCCAGCAGCTTATTCTCCTACGAGCAGTACTTC.

The chain has TRBV4-1 and TRBJ1-1; possibly TRBD1 for D (5 bases). The V and J ends lost 4 bases and 7 bases respectively, with 22 bases between them. Germline V lookup: CDR1 MGHRA, CDR2 YSYEKL. CDR3 length: 16 residues. The CDR3 loop is CASSPGRGQSGGEAFF. CDR3 nucleotide sequence: TGCGCCAGCAGCCCCGGGCGAGGGCAGTCTGGGGGTGAAGCTTTCTTT.

This chain connects TRBV11-2 to TRBJ1-2; 7 nucleotides align to TRBD1. CDR3 size: 12 residues. The germline V gene has CDR1 SGHAT and CDR2 FQNNGV. Trimming cost V 4 bases and J 4 bases; bases outside gene matches: 0. The CDR3 bases are TGTGCCAGCAGCTCAGGGGGCTATGGCTACACCTTC. As protein: CASSSGGYGYTF.